This T cell receptor beta chain was sequenced in a study of radiation and T cells in renal cell carcinoma. Whole-study context: Nephrectomy followed 15 Gy stereotactic body radiation by 4 weeks.

The method was immunoSEQ multiplex PCR; TCRdb's version includes in-frame clones alone and lacks a portion of them. This table holds some 110,000 clones, roughly 80% found once. A few counts support this clone. Its antigen is still unknown. Time point reported: baseline pretreatment blood. Indicated treatment: 15 Gy SBRT to primary tumor, nephrectomy 4 weeks later. Clear cell pathology was present in this patient's renal cell carcinoma. Whole-study results and caveats: Baseline intratumoral clonotype presence is unknown without pretreatment biopsies. Top tumor clonotypes rose in blood 2 weeks post-radiation, then contracted.

The germline gives CDR1 KGHSH, CDR2 LQKENI. Trimming removed 3 bases from V and 6 bases from J; junction bases left unmatched: 10. The CDR3 runs to 15 residues. The rearrangement links TRBV18 to TRBJ1-1; TRBD1 matches at 7 bases. Sample: blood, taken from a patient whose treatment included radiotherapy and nephrectomy. This sequence originates from a woman aged 60-75 years with renal cell carcinoma. CDR3 loop: CASSPRGQSRSEAFF. Here the CDR3 DNA reads TGTGCCAGCTCACCCAGGGGACAGTCAAGATCTGAAGCTTTCTTT.